These 2 T cell receptor beta chains share one sample of origin, sequenced in a study of Ad26.COV2.S vaccination and SARS-CoV-2 variants. Measured with immunoSEQ multiplex PCR; TCRdb has only the in-frame clones, and not every one. The top ten hold about 3.3% of the sample, which has about 350,000 clones, roughly 84% seen once. Treatment meaning: roughly 18 received Ad26.COV2.S at low or high dose, single or two shots; about 5 received placebo; per-sample allocation not given. Day 63 after the first injection of vaccine or placebo was the sampling time. The sequenced sample was peripheral blood, obtained in a trial of Ad26.COV2.S vaccine versus placebo. These receptors originate from a person aged 18-65 years who received the Ad26.COV2.S COVID-19 vaccine or a placebo.

This sequence joins TRBV28 and TRBJ2-7; maybe TRBD2 (6 bases). Per the germline V gene, CDR1 is MDHEN and CDR2 is SYDVKM. V lost 6 bases and J 0 bases, leaving 21 bases between the germline ends. The CDR3 totals 17 residues. The CDR3 nucleotides are TGTGCCAGCAGAAAAAACCGATTAGCGGATACCTCCTACGAGCAGTACTTC. Residues: CASRKNRLADTSYEQYF.

This clone was counted once. The V and J genes are TRBV7-2 and TRBJ2-7; possible D gene TRBD2, 7 bases. CDR1 SGHTA and CDR2 FQGNSA come from the germline V gene. The CDR3 spans 15 residues. Trimming pared 1 base from V and 3 bases from J, leaving 13 bases between. The CDR3 DNA sequence: TGTGCCAGCAGCTTAGATGGGGGGGGCCTCTACGAGCAGTACTTC. This sequence encodes CASSLDGGGLYEQYF. Full variable domain (missing parts from reference TRBV7-2 and TRBJ2-7): GAGVSQSPSNKVTEKGKDVELRCDPISGHTALYWYRQSLGQGLEFLIYFQGNSAPDKSGLPSDRFSAERTGGSVSTLTIQRTQQEDSAVYLCASSLDGGGLYEQYFGPGTRLTVT.